This T cell receptor (beta chain) was recorded in a study of Ad26.COV2.S vaccination and SARS-CoV-2 variants (dated by TCRdb to about 2021). Context from the whole study: Vaccine-arm donors came from COV1001, a multicentre, randomized, double-blind, placebo-controlled phase I-IIa trial of Ad26.COV2.S in healthy adults. Trial participants were randomized into five groups of five: low-dose or high-dose Ad26.COV2.S given once or twice, or placebo on both occasions. The specificity and breadth of SARS-CoV-2-reactive T cell receptors after Ad26.COV2.S vaccination were assessed by TCRbeta repertoire sequencing. A total of approximately 32 samples were included in the TCR-sequenced set, comprising around 19 Ad26.COV2.S vaccine recipients, 5 placebo recipients and 8 SARS-CoV-2 convalescent individuals. Blinding of investigators to trial group allocation was maintained during experiments and outcome assessment. Ad26.COV2.S was given intramuscularly at 5x10^10 or 1x10^11 viral particles, as a single shot or as two shots 56 days apart. The research as a whole found: The study was not powered for comparison of responses between vaccine doses or regimens. Substantial breadth of spike-specific CD8+ and CD4+ T cell responses was reported after vaccination. Vaccine and placebo recipients had comparable non-spike TCR breadth, which fits with the vaccine containing only spike. Spike-specific TCR breadth was higher in Ad26.COV2.S recipients than in placebo recipients (P = 0.0014). The authors noted that the TCR breadth and depth analyses may have underestimated total T cell responses.

The immunoSEQ Assay was used to sequence TCRbeta CDR3 regions. After extraction, genomic DNA underwent amplification by bias-controlled multiplex PCR, followed by high-throughput sequencing. Processing in the source paper ran as follows. To quantify the absolute abundance of every unique TCRbeta CDR3 region, sequences were collapsed and filtered. T cell fraction was estimated by normalizing TCRbeta template counts to usable DNA, with usable DNA measured through amplification of reference genes found in all nucleated cells. Repertoire TCRs were annotated as SARS-CoV-2-specific by exact matching of V gene, CDR3 amino acid sequence and J gene to a known reactive TCR set. The reference SARS-CoV-2 TCR set came from MIRA and was filtered for enrichment in COVID-19-positive ImmuneCODE repertoires, removing public or cross-reactive TCRs. Based on the MIRA antigens, annotated TCRs were further analysed at the level of specific ORF or position within ORF. Breadth was defined as the number of annotated unique rearrangements divided by the total number of unique productive rearrangements, and depth was defined as the summed frequency of the annotated unique rearrangements. Two-sided Wilcoxon rank-sum tests were applied when comparing TCR breadth between groups. The source is immuneACCESS, and TCRdb retained only in-frame sequences with V and J called. Part of the clones is not carried over; for the studies checked, unresolved V genes explain less than half of this, and the remainder is unexplained. The V and J calls and clone size are taken from that table; D and trimming were inferred from the DNA. Counted in this sample were some 370,000 clones; about 80% of them appeared once. The ten largest account for about 7.4% of the sample.

V is cut by 5 bases and J by 4 bases, and the space between the germline ends is 12 bases. From the cysteine up to the phenylalanine, the CDR3 has a length of 13 residues. The sequence is cut down to CDR3 DNA, 39 bases in frame from base 1. CDR1 and CDR2 are drawn from the germline V gene (reference sequence): SGHKS, YYEKEE. The sample holds a few counts of this clone. The specificity of this receptor is unknown. No quality values exist for individual bases; no much larger clone is one base distant. What the treatment or condition label conveys for this sample: roughly 19 received Ad26.COV2.S at low or high dose, single or two shots; roughly 5 received placebo; per-sample allocation not given. For vaccine and placebo recipients, repertoires were sequenced using samples collected on day 63 after the first injection. Between 29 July and 7 August 2020, Cohort 1b enrolled about 27 adults aged 18-55 years at one site in Boston, USA. Ad26.COV2.S consisted of a replication-incompetent adenovirus type 26 vector by which a prefusion-stabilized SARS-CoV-2 spike protein from the original Wuhan strain was expressed.

Sequenced here: peripheral blood, sampled in a trial of Ad26.COV2.S vaccine versus placebo. This chain joins TRBV5-5 to TRBJ1-2, with a tentative D gene TRBD1 over 6 matching bases. This receptor was taken from a person aged 18-65 years who received the Ad26.COV2.S COVID-19 vaccine or a placebo. The sequence in DNA is TGTGCCAGCAGTTTACAGGGCCTCTATGGCTACACCTTC. Its amino acids are CASSLQGLYGYTF. The full variable domain, with segments outside the CDR3 supplied by the reference TRBV5-5 and TRBJ1-2 proteins, appears as DAGVTQSPTHLIKTRGQQVTLRCSPISGHKSVSWYQQVLGQGPQFIFQYYEKEERGRGNFPDRFSARQFPNYSSELNVNALLLGDSALYLCASSLQGLYGYTFGSGTRLTVV.